Listed below are T cell receptor beta chains from one sample, sequenced in a study of CD8+CD57+ T cells in acquired aplastic anemia. TCRdb processed the reads anew with MiXCR; each CDR3 protein has one entry. The sample includes roughly 260,000 distinct CDR3 sequences, more than 45% of them seen just once. The sample was sorted CD4+, CD8+, or CD8+CD57+ T cells (not recorded which) from PBMCs. The receptors shown here come from a human donor with aplastic anemia. CDR3s include the opening cysteine and the closing phenylalanine or tryptophan. The order of the fields is D gene, V gene, J gene, clone size, CDR3 DNA, CDR3 protein. D genes are given only for firm matches. Clone size is not always given. Where it is, it says once, few, many or a class for expanded clones.

d_gene: TRBD2
v_gene: TRBV2
j_gene: TRBJ2-1
abundance: -
CDR3nt: TGTGCCAGCAGTGAAGAGGGGCGGGGGGTCCTGTTCTTC
CDR3aa: CASSEEGRGVLFF

d_gene: -
v_gene: TRBV5-1
j_gene: TRBJ2-7
abundance: many
CDR3nt: TGCGCCAGCAGCCGAAAAGATAGCGGAAGCTCCTACGAGCAGTACTTC
CDR3aa: CASSRKDSGSSYEQYF

d_gene: -
v_gene: TRBV20-1
j_gene: TRBJ1-6
abundance: once
CDR3nt: TGCAGTGCTAGAGATGACTGGGGGTCACCCCTCCACTTT
CDR3aa: CSARDDWGSPLHF

d_gene: -
v_gene: TRBV29-1
j_gene: TRBJ2-3
abundance: once
CDR3nt: TGCAGCGTTGAGGGGTTCATTCCAGATACGCAGTATTTT
CDR3aa: CSVEGFIPDTQYF

d_gene: -
v_gene: TRBV7-9
j_gene: TRBJ2-1
abundance: many
CDR3nt: TGTGCCAGCAGCTCCGGCGCCGGGAATGAGCAGTTCTTC
CDR3aa: CASSSGAGNEQFF

d_gene: TRBD2
v_gene: TRBV15
j_gene: TRBJ2-1
abundance: few
CDR3nt: TGTGCCACCAGCAGAGAAGCGGGAGGGTACAATGAGCAGTTCTTC
CDR3aa: CATSREAGGYNEQFF

d_gene: -
v_gene: TRBV19
j_gene: TRBJ1-2
abundance: once
CDR3nt: TGTGCCAGTGCCGACAAGGCCACAGCTGGGTATGGCTACACCTTC
CDR3aa: CASADKATAGYGYTF

d_gene: -
v_gene: TRBV7-2
j_gene: TRBJ1-6
abundance: -
CDR3nt: TGTGCCAGCAGCTTAAAGGGTGGGGGGGGTAATTCACCCCTCCACTTT
CDR3aa: CASSLKGGGGNSPLHF

d_gene: -
v_gene: TRBV3-1
j_gene: TRBJ2-2
abundance: few
CDR3nt: TGTGCCAGCAGCCACTCGGGACCCCGGATGGGAACCGGGGAGCTGTTTTTT
CDR3aa: CASSHSGPRMGTGELFF

d_gene: TRBD1
v_gene: TRBV7-9
j_gene: TRBJ2-1
abundance: -
CDR3nt: TGTGCCAGCAGCTTAGCCGGGGACAGGGTTCTCGGGCAGTTCTTC
CDR3aa: CASSLAGDRVLGQFF

d_gene: TRBD1
v_gene: TRBV5-4
j_gene: TRBJ1-1
abundance: many
CDR3nt: TGTGCCAGCAAACGTACAGGGGGCTCTGAAGCTTTCTTT
CDR3aa: CASKRTGGSEAFF

d_gene: -
v_gene: TRBV9
j_gene: TRBJ1-1
abundance: many
CDR3nt: TGTGCCAGCAGCATCCTTGTGGGGGACGCCGAAGCTTTCTTT
CDR3aa: CASSILVGDAEAFF

d_gene: -
v_gene: TRBV7-2
j_gene: TRBJ1-5
abundance: many
CDR3nt: TGTGCCAGCAGCTTAACCCGGGTCAGGAGTAATCAGCCCCAGCATTTT
CDR3aa: CASSLTRVRSNQPQHF

d_gene: TRBD1
v_gene: TRBV19
j_gene: TRBJ1-2
abundance: -
CDR3nt: TGTGCCAGTAGTCGGAAGGACAGGGCCGATTATGGCTACACCTTC
CDR3aa: CASSRKDRADYGYTF

d_gene: -
v_gene: TRBV20-1
j_gene: TRBJ2-5
abundance: -
CDR3nt: TGCAGTGCCCCGGGACGGTTTCAGACCCAGTACTTC
CDR3aa: CSAPGRFQTQYF

d_gene: TRBD1
v_gene: TRBV19
j_gene: TRBJ1-1
abundance: once
CDR3nt: TGTGCCAGTAGTATAGACAGGGGGCGGCTTGGCACTGAAGCTTTCTTT
CDR3aa: CASSIDRGRLGTEAFF

d_gene: TRBD2
v_gene: TRBV19
j_gene: TRBJ2-3
abundance: -
CDR3nt: TGTGCCAGTAGTAGGGTCTGGGGCGGGGGAACCACAGATACGCAGTATTTT
CDR3aa: CASSRVWGGGTTDTQYF

d_gene: TRBD1
v_gene: TRBV20-1
j_gene: TRBJ2-5
abundance: -
CDR3nt: TGCAGTGCCATCTGGGGGACAGGGGAAAAGACCCAGTACTTC
CDR3aa: CSAIWGTGEKTQYF

d_gene: -
v_gene: TRBV7-2
j_gene: TRBJ1-2
abundance: many
CDR3nt: TGTGCCAGCAGCTTAGCCGGAGACTATGGCTACACCTTC
CDR3aa: CASSLAGDYGYTF

d_gene: -
v_gene: TRBV29-1
j_gene: TRBJ1-1
abundance: -
CDR3nt: TGCAGCTTGGGACAAATGAACACTGAAGCTTTCTTT
CDR3aa: CSLGQMNTEAFF

d_gene: TRBD1
v_gene: TRBV7-9
j_gene: TRBJ1-2
abundance: many
CDR3nt: TGTGCCAGCAGCCCCAGGGACAGGGGGCTCCGTATTGGCTACACCTTC
CDR3aa: CASSPRDRGLRIGYTF

d_gene: TRBD2
v_gene: TRBV29-1
j_gene: TRBJ2-7
abundance: many
CDR3nt: TGCAGCGTTATATCGCTAGCGGGGGGCTACGAGCAGTACTTC
CDR3aa: CSVISLAGGYEQYF

d_gene: -
v_gene: TRBV20-1
j_gene: TRBJ1-1
abundance: -
CDR3nt: TGCAGTGCTAGAGCCGCAACCCCGGGAGCTTTCTTT
CDR3aa: CSARAATPGAFF

d_gene: -
v_gene: TRBV7-9
j_gene: TRBJ2-1
abundance: -
CDR3nt: TGTGCTAGCAGCCGAGCGGGCGTATACAATGAGCAGTTCTTC
CDR3aa: CASSRAGVYNEQFF

d_gene: -
v_gene: TRBV6-4
j_gene: TRBJ2-2
abundance: few
CDR3nt: TGTGCCAGCAGCGGGGAGCTGTTTTTT
CDR3aa: CASSGELFF

d_gene: -
v_gene: TRBV25-1
j_gene: TRBJ2-3
abundance: -
CDR3nt: TGTGCCAGCGGGGGACCAAACACAGATACGCAGTATTTT
CDR3aa: CASGGPNTDTQYF

d_gene: -
v_gene: TRBV10-1
j_gene: TRBJ2-2
abundance: many
CDR3nt: TGCGCCAGCAGTGAGTCTCCTAACACCGGGGAGCTGTTTTTT
CDR3aa: CASSESPNTGELFF

d_gene: -
v_gene: TRBV15
j_gene: TRBJ2-5
abundance: -
CDR3nt: TGTGCGACCCGGGGTCCCCAAGAGACCCAGTACTTC
CDR3aa: CATRGPQETQYF

d_gene: -
v_gene: TRBV13
j_gene: TRBJ1-1
abundance: many
CDR3nt: TGTGCCAGCAGCCTGGGGGCGGGAACTGAAGCTTTCTTT
CDR3aa: CASSLGAGTEAFF

d_gene: TRBD1
v_gene: TRBV28
j_gene: TRBJ1-2
abundance: -
CDR3nt: TGTGCCAGCAGTTTAAGTTTAGGACAGGGAACGAACTATGGCTACACCTTC
CDR3aa: CASSLSLGQGTNYGYTF

d_gene: -
v_gene: TRBV7-9
j_gene: TRBJ2-7
abundance: many
CDR3nt: TGTGCCAGCAGCTTGTTGCCAGGGCCCTACGAGCAGTACTTC
CDR3aa: CASSLLPGPYEQYF

d_gene: -
v_gene: TRBV9
j_gene: TRBJ1-5
abundance: once
CDR3nt: TGTGCCAGCAGCGTAGATGGTGGTAATCAGCCCCAGCATTTT
CDR3aa: CASSVDGGNQPQHF

d_gene: TRBD1
v_gene: TRBV27
j_gene: TRBJ2-1
abundance: -
CDR3nt: TGTGCCAGCAGCCGTACAGGGGGCAGTGAGCAGTTCTTC
CDR3aa: CASSRTGGSEQFF

d_gene: TRBD1
v_gene: TRBV5-5
j_gene: TRBJ1-1
abundance: -
CDR3nt: TGCGCCAGCGCAACGGGGAGGACAGGGTGGATTGGCACTGAAGCTTTCTTT
CDR3aa: CASATGRTGWIGTEAFF

d_gene: -
v_gene: TRBV6-5
j_gene: TRBJ2-7
abundance: many
CDR3nt: TGTGCCAGCAGTTACTCAGGGCCCTACGAGCAGTACTTC
CDR3aa: CASSYSGPYEQYF

d_gene: -
v_gene: TRBV7-9
j_gene: TRBJ2-1
abundance: many
CDR3nt: TGTGCCAGCAGCTCGGGGAGCGGGTGGCCGGTAGAGGAGCAGTTCTTC
CDR3aa: CASSSGSGWPVEEQFF

d_gene: TRBD2
v_gene: TRBV4-3
j_gene: TRBJ2-5
abundance: -
CDR3nt: TGCGCCAGCAGCCAAGATTATAGCGGGGGAGAAGAGGCCCAGTACTTC
CDR3aa: CASSQDYSGGEEAQYF

d_gene: -
v_gene: TRBV25-1
j_gene: TRBJ2-7
abundance: many
CDR3nt: TGTGCCAGCAGTGAATTGGGGCAGGGAGCCTACGAGCAGTACTTC
CDR3aa: CASSELGQGAYEQYF